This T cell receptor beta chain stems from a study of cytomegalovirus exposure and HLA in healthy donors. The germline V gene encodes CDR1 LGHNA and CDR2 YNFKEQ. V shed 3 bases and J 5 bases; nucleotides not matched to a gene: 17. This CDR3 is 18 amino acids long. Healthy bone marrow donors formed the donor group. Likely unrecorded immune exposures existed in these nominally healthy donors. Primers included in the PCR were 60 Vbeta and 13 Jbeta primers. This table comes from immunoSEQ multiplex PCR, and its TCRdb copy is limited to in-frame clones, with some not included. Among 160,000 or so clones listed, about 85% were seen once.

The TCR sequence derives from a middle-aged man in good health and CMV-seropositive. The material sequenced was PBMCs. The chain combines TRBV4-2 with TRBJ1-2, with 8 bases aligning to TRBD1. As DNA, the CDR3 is TGTGCCAGCAGCCACAACCCGGGGACAGGACGGTCGGTGTATGGCTACACCTTC. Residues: CASSHNPGTGRSVYGYTF.